Listed below are T cell receptor beta chains from one sample, sequenced in a study of cytomegalovirus exposure and HLA in healthy donors. The repertoire was sequenced with immunoSEQ multiplex PCR; TCRdb's copy has only in-frame clones and lacks some. Among 250,000 to 350,000 clones listed, 87% were seen once. Sequencing was performed on PBMCs. All receptors derive from a woman aged 25 to 45 in good health and CMV-seropositive. The conserved cysteine and the conserved F or W are not part of the CDR3 here.

v_call	j_call	cdr3_aa
TRBV7-3	TRBJ2-5	ASSLRSQETQY
TRBV4-3	TRBJ1-2	ASSQDRTRVYGYT
TRBV27	TRBJ2-3	ASTPSGGPDTQY
TRBV2	TRBJ1-3	ASSEQTSGNTIY
TRBV7-9	TRBJ1-4	ASSSSGTGFFWSEKLF
TRBV7-9	TRBJ2-7	ASSLSYEQY
TRBV6-5	TRBJ2-7	ASRTGGYEQY
TRBV13	TRBJ2-7	ASSSDRGINEQY
TRBV19	TRBJ1-5	ASSKYEQGGNQPQH
TRBV28	TRBJ1-4	ASIRATNEKLF
TRBV11-2	TRBJ2-1	ASSLAVGTYNEQF
TRBV6-1	TRBJ2-1	ASIPGQGFGEQF
TRBV30	TRBJ2-7	AWSGQGYEQY
TRBV7-6	TRBJ2-2	ASRGQNTGELF